Following are 14 T cell receptor beta chains from one sample sequenced in a study of Ad26.COV2.S vaccination and SARS-CoV-2 variants. Treatment denoted: around 19 received Ad26.COV2.S at low or high dose, single or two shots; about 5 received placebo; per-sample allocation not given. After the first vaccine or placebo injection, samples were drawn on day 63. Only in-frame clones appear in the TCRdb table, and some are missing; sequencing was by immunoSEQ multiplex PCR. The sample has a few hundred thousand clones, 85% to 90% seen once. The sequenced sample was peripheral blood, obtained in a trial of Ad26.COV2.S vaccine versus placebo. All receptors come from a person between 18 and 65 years old who received the Ad26.COV2.S COVID-19 vaccine or a placebo.

The CDR3 coding sequence is TGTGCCAGCGGAAGGGACAGGGAGGGAACTGAAGCTTTCTTT. Amino acid sequence: CASGRDREGTEAFF. This chain uses TRBV6-5 with TRBJ1-1; 9 bases line up with TRBD1. The ends lost 8 bases at V and 5 bases at J; junction bases unmatched: 9. From germline, CDR1 is MNHEY and CDR2 SVGAGI. The CDR3 loop spans 14 amino acids.

This rearrangement joins TRBV4-1 to TRBJ1-5; D is unclear. The CDR3 runs to 14 residues. V was pared by 3 bases and J by 5 bases, with 11 bases between. The germline CDR1 and CDR2 sequences are MGHRA and YSYEKL. The CDR3 DNA is TGCGCCAGCAGCCAGCGGACCGAGGATCAGCCCCAGCATTTT. This sequence encodes CASSQRTEDQPQHF.

CDR3 coding DNA: TGTGCCAGCTCACCTCTAGCGGGGAGGCCCGGGGAGCTGTTTTTT. Translating it yields CASSPLAGRPGELFF. This sequence joins TRBV18 and TRBJ2-2; 9 nucleotides align to TRBD2. The V and J ends lost 3 bases and 6 bases, in that order; junction bases with no gene match: 5. In germline, CDR1 is KGHSH, CDR2 LQKENI. This CDR3 is built from 15 residues.

Note on this clone: Distinct nucleotide sequences in the sample also encode this CDR3. The CDR3 coding sequence is TGTGCCAGCAGCTACTTAGCGGGGGCTAGCACAGATACGCAGTATTTT. Translating gives CASSYLAGASTDTQYF. The chain couples TRBV5-6 to TRBJ2-3, with TRBD2 identical over 9 bases. V was pared by 3 bases and J by 0 bases, with 5 bases of the junction left unmatched. CDR1 and CDR2 (germline): SGHDT, YYEEEE. The CDR3 length is 16 residues.

V gene TRBV10-1 combines with J gene TRBJ1-4; no reliable D call. CDR3 length: 10 residues. With 3 bases removed from V and 10 bases from J, the gap between germline ends came to 3 bases. CDR1 WNHNN and CDR2 SYGVQD come from the germline V gene (reference sequence). The CDR3 DNA reads as TGCGCCAGCAGTGATGTAAAACTGTTTTTT. Its protein is CASSDVKLFF.

This chain links TRBV19 with TRBJ1-5; D possibly corresponds to TRBD1 (5 bases). Trimming took 3 bases from V and 0 from J, leaving 12 bases between them. CDR1 is LNHDA, CDR2 SQIVND, per germline (reference sequence). The CDR3 contains 16 residues. The CDR3, as DNA: TGTGCCAGTAGTATCCGGGGACCCTATAGCAATCAGCCCCAGCATTTT. Protein product: CASSIRGPYSNQPQHF.

This clone was found a few times. V and J are TRBV5-4 and TRBJ2-7; 7 bases map to TRBD1. Looked up from germline, CDR1 is SGHNT and CDR2 is YYREEE (reference sequence). The V gene end was trimmed by 5 bases and the J gene end by 0 bases; junction bases not matched to a gene: 5. This CDR3 has 14 amino acids. The CDR3 DNA reads TGTGCCAGCAGTCCCACAGGGGCCTCCTACGAGCAGTACTTC. Translating gives CASSPTGASYEQYF. The full variable domain, in which reference TRBV5-4 and TRBJ2-7 provide the parts outside the CDR3, is ETGVTQSPTHLIKTRGQQVTLRCSSQSGHNTVSWYQQALGQGPQFIFQYYREEENGRGNFPPRFSGLQFPNYSSELNVNALELDDSALYLCASSPTGASYEQYFGPGTRLTVT.

Remarks on this clone: In the same sample, other DNA sequences code for this CDR3. The genes are TRBV9 and TRBJ2-3, with unresolved D. The CDR3 covers 13 residues. Trimming removed 0 bases at V and 0 bases at J, with 2 bases between. Looked up from germline, CDR1 is SGDLS and CDR2 is YYNGEE. CDR3 nucleotide sequence: TGTGCCAGCAGCGTAGGCAGCACAGATACGCAGTATTTT. Amino acids: CASSVGSTDTQYF.

Many counts were recorded for this clone. CDR3 amino acids: CASRSNGRSSYNSPLHF. DNA for the CDR3: TGTGCCAGCAGATCCAATGGTCGGAGCTCCTATAATTCACCCCTCCACTTT. The chain uses TRBV21-1 and TRBJ1-6. TRBV21-1 is a pseudogene segment. This CDR3 is 17 amino acids long.

V gene TRBV7-9 combines with J gene TRBJ2-1; possible D gene TRBD2, 5 bases. Germline CDR1 is SEHNR and CDR2 is FQNEAQ (reference sequence). The length of the CDR3 is 15 residues. V dropped 4 bases and J dropped 5 bases, with 15 bases sitting between them. The CDR3 spells CASSSLDGVNNEQFF. DNA for the CDR3: TGTGCCAGCAGCTCCCTGGACGGGGTAAACAATGAGCAGTTCTTC. Full variable domain (outside the CDR3, taken from reference TRBV7-9 and TRBJ2-1): DTGVSQNPRHKITKRGQNVTFRCDPISEHNRLYWYRQTLGQGPEFLTYFQNEAQLEKSRLLSDRFSAERPKGSFSTLEIQRTEQGDSAMYLCASSSLDGVNNEQFFGPGTRLTVL.

This clone was seen only once. The chain recombines TRBV19 with TRBJ2-1; TRBD1 is a possible D gene (6 bases). V lost 3 bases, J lost 7 bases, and 10 bases lay in between. The CDR3 runs 13 residues. Germline V gene data show CDR1 as LNHDA and CDR2 as SQIVND (reference sequence). CDR3 bases: TGTGCCAGTAGTATTGTACAGGGAAATGAGCAGTTCTTC. Its protein is CASSIVQGNEQFF. The entire variable domain, with the rest obtained from reference TRBV19 and TRBJ2-1, is as follows: DGGITQSPKYLFRKEGQNVTLSCEQNLNHDAMYWYRQDPGQGLRLIYYSQIVNDFQKGDIAEGYSVSREKKESFPLTVTSAQKNPTAFYLCASSIVQGNEQFFGPGTRLTVL.

This chain links TRBV28 with TRBJ2-2; D gene uncertain. The V gene lost 5 bases and the J gene lost 0 bases, with 4 bases spanning the gap. This CDR3 is 13 amino acids long. Germline-derived CDR1 and CDR2 are MDHEN and SYDVKM. The CDR3 spells CASSPPNTGELFF. Here the CDR3 DNA reads TGTGCCAGCAGTCCCCCGAACACCGGGGAGCTGTTTTTT.

This chain links TRBV29-1 with TRBJ2-7, with a weak D call TRBD2 (7 bases). This CDR3 contains 13 residues. Trimming pared 6 bases from V and 0 bases from J, leaving 12 bases between. CDR1 is SQVTM, CDR2 ANQGSEA, per germline. CDR3 coding DNA: TGCAGCGTGGGGAGGGGGGTCTCCTACGAGCAGTACTTC. Its protein product is CSVGRGVSYEQYF.

The chain joins TRBV18 to TRBJ2-5; 8 positions agree with TRBD2. This CDR3 has 12 residues. The V segment lost 5 bases and the J segment 5 bases; nucleotides outside the gene matches: 1. The germline gives CDR1 KGHSH, CDR2 LQKENI. CDR3 nucleotides: TGTGCCAGCTCAACGGGAGGGGAGACCCAGTACTTC. Translated, it gives CASSTGGETQYF. Together with reference TRBV18 and TRBJ2-5, the CDR3 gives the full variable domain: NAGVMQNPRHLVRRRGQEARLRCSPMKGHSHVYWYRQLPEEGLKFMVYLQKENIIDESGMPKERFSAEFPKEGPSILRIQQVVRGDSAAYFCASSTGGETQYFGPGTRLLVL.